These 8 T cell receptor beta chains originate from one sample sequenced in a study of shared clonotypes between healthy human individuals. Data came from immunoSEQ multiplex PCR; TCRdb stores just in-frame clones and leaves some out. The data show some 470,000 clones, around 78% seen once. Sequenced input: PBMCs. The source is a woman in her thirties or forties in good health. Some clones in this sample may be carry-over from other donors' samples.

DNA of the CDR3: TGTGCCAGCAGCTTTCCCAATGAAAAACTGTTTTTT. Protein product: CASSFPNEKLFF. The chain recombines TRBV7-2 with TRBJ1-4; D gene unclear. The germline V gene has CDR1 SGHTA and CDR2 FQGNSA. This CDR3 is built from 12 residues. V lost 3 bases, J lost 5 bases, and 4 bases lay in between.

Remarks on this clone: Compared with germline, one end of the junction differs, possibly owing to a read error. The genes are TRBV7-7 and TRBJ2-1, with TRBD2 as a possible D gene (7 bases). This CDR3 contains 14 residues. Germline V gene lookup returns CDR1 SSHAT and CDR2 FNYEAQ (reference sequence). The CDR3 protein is CASSLGGVGAEQFF. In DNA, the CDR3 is TGTGCTAGCAGCTTAGGGGGGGTGGGAGCCGAGCAGTTCTTC. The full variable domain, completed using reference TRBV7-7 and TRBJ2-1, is GAGVSQSPRYKVTKRGQDVTLRCDPISSHATLYWYQQALGQGPEFLTYFNYEAQPDKSGLPSDRFSAERPEGSISTLTIQRTEQRDSAMYRCASSLGGVGAEQFFGPGTRLTVL.

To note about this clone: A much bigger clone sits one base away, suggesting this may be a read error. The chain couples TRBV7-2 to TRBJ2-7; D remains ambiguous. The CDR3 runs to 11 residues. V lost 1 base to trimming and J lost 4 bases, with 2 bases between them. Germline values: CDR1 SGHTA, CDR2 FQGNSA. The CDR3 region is CASSLVYEQYF. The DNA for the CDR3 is TGTGCCAGCAGCTTAGTATACGAGCAGTACTTC.

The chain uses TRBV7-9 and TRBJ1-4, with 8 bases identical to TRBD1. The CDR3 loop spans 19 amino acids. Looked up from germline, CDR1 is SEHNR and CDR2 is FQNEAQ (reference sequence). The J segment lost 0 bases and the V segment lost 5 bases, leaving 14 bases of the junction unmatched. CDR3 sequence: CASSLSPFRGPATNEKLFF. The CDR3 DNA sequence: TGTGCCAGCAGCCTATCGCCGTTCAGGGGGCCTGCAACTAATGAAAAACTGTTTTTT.

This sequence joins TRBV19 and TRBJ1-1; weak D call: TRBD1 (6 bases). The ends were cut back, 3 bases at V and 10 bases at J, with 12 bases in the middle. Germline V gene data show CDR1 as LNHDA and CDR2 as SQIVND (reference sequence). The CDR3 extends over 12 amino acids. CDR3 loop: CASSIVGGPAFF. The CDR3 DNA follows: TGTGCCAGTAGTATTGTTGGGGGGCCAGCTTTCTTT.

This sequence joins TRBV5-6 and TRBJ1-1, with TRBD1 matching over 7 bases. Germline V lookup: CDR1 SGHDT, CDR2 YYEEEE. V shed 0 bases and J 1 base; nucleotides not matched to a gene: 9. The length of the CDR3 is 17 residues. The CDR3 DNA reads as TGTGCCAGCAGCTTGGAGACAGGGAGAGGTTGGAACACTGAAGCTTTCTTT. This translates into CASSLETGRGWNTEAFF.

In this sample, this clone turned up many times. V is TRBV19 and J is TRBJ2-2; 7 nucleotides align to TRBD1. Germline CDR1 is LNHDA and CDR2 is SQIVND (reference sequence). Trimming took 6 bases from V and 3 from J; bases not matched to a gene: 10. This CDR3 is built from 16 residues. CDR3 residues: CASRKGQFLDTGELFF. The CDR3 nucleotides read TGTGCCAGTAGAAAGGGACAGTTCCTCGACACCGGGGAGCTGTTTTTT.

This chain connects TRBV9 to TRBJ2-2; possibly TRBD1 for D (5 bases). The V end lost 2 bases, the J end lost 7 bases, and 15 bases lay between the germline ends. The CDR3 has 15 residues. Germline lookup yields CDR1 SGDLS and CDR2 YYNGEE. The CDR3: CASSVAWGKVGELFF. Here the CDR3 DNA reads TGTGCCAGCAGCGTCGCCTGGGGCAAGGTCGGGGAGCTGTTTTTT.